Below are 29 T cell receptor beta chains sequenced from a single sample in a study of blood T cell repertoires in COVID-19. Clones were sequenced by immunoSEQ multiplex PCR, and TCRdb holds only the in-frame ones, with some missing. The sample has under 70,000 clones; roughly 89% are singletons. Sequencing was carried out using peripheral blood. The receptors stem from a man aged 55-75 years with active COVID-19.

The chain carries TRBV28 and TRBJ2-5; D perhaps matches TRBD2 (5 bases). CDR3 length: 14 amino acids. Trimming pared 9 bases from V and 2 bases from J, leaving 16 bases between. CDR1 is MDHEN and CDR2 is SYDVKM in the germline V gene. This CDR3 reads CASSDSSVQETQYF. The CDR3 DNA sequence: TGTGCCAGTTCGGACTCGTCTGTACAAGAGACCCAGTACTTC.

The CDR3 DNA follows: TGTGCCAGCTCACCAGTCCCGGGACAGGGGCTGGGGACTGAAGCTTTCTTT. Protein sequence: CASSPVPGQGLGTEAFF. The chain recombines TRBV18 with TRBJ1-1; TRBD1 matches 10 bases. Germline lookup yields CDR1 KGHSH and CDR2 LQKENI. This CDR3 region has 17 residues. Unmatched junction bases numbered 11, after V lost 2 bases and J lost 5 bases.

This sequence joins TRBV24-1 and TRBJ1-3, with D unresolved. This CDR3 has 17 amino acids. Germline assignment: CDR1 KGHDR and CDR2 SFDVKD. V was pared by 0 bases and J by 4 bases, with 15 bases between. CDR3 nucleotides: TGTGCCACCAGTGATTTGCCTCTACTCGATCGCGGAAACACCATATATTTT. Its translation is CATSDLPLLDRGNTIYF.

The rearrangement uses TRBV6-5 and TRBJ2-6, with D unresolved. The CDR3 spans 13 residues. Between the trimmed V and J ends, which lost 8 bases and 0 bases, there was a span of 5 bases. Germline V gene sequence: CDR1 MNHEY, CDR2 SVGAGI. CDR3 residues: CASALSGANVLTF. CDR3 DNA sequence: TGTGCCAGCGCACTCTCTGGGGCCAACGTCCTGACTTTC.

The chain is built from TRBV27 and TRBJ2-1; 8 nucleotides match TRBD2. CDR3 length equals 15 residues. Germline V gene data show CDR1 as MNHEY and CDR2 as SMNVEV (reference sequence). With V trimmed by 1 base and J by 5 bases, 4 bases remained unmatched. The CDR3 is CASSLLAGWNNEQFF. CDR3 nucleotides: TGTGCCAGCAGTTTATTAGCGGGATGGAACAATGAGCAGTTCTTC.

The chain has TRBV5-6 and TRBJ2-7; the D gene is possibly TRBD1 (6 bases). CDR1 and CDR2 (germline): SGHDT, YYEEEE. Trimming stripped 0 bases from V and 1 base from J, with 14 bases between. The length of the CDR3 is 16 residues. The CDR3 region has the DNA TGTGCCAGCAGCTTGGTGGGGGCCGAAACTTCCTACGAGCAGTACTTC. Amino acid sequence: CASSLVGAETSYEQYF.

The rearrangement joins TRBV18 to TRBJ2-7, with a possible D match to TRBD1 (7 bases). CDR1 and CDR2 from the germline V gene are KGHSH and LQKENI. V was cut by 2 bases and J by 0 bases, with 14 bases left in between. This CDR3 is built from 16 residues. CDR3 DNA sequence: TGTGCCAGCTCACCAATCGCAGGGGGGAACTCCTACGAGCAGTACTTC. Translation: CASSPIAGGNSYEQYF. Looking up the rest from reference TRBV18 and TRBJ2-7 gives the full variable domain: NAGVMQNPRHLVRRRGQEARLRCSPMKGHSHVYWYRQLPEEGLKFMVYLQKENIIDESGMPKERFSAEFPKEGPSILRIQQVVRGDSAAYFCASSPIAGGNSYEQYFGPGTRLTVT.

This chain links TRBV15 with TRBJ1-2; D might be TRBD1 (5 bases). In germline, CDR1 is LNHNV, CDR2 YYDKDF (reference sequence). The CDR3 is 17 residues long. V was clipped by 3 bases and J by 1 base, with 18 bases between them. The CDR3: CATSSDLDTPLNYGYTF. The DNA of the CDR3 is TGTGCCACCAGCAGTGATCTGGACACCCCACTTAACTATGGCTACACCTTC.

The rearrangement uses TRBV6-5 and TRBJ2-5, with 10 bases fitting TRBD1. V gave up 4 bases and J gave up 4 bases; unmatched junction bases: 9. This CDR3 has 16 residues. Per the germline V gene, CDR1 is MNHEY and CDR2 is SVGAGI. The CDR3 sequence: CASSFGTGVIGETQYF. CDR3 sequence (DNA): TGTGCCAGCAGTTTTGGGACAGGGGTAATCGGAGAGACCCAGTACTTC.

J is TRBJ2-7 and V is TRBV18, with a possible D match to TRBD2 (6 bases). This CDR3 is 16 amino acids long. Germline V CDR1 and CDR2: KGHSH, LQKENI. Trimming took 1 base from V and 2 from J, leaving 15 bases between them. The CDR3 is CASSPQIASATYEQYF. CDR3 DNA: TGTGCCAGCTCACCACAAATCGCTAGCGCGACCTACGAGCAGTACTTC.

CDR3 DNA: TGTGCCAGCAGCGTTGATCAGCGGCAAGAGACCCAGTACTTC. Protein sequence: CASSVDQRQETQYF. The chain recombines TRBV9 with TRBJ2-5, with a possible D match to TRBD2 (5 bases). Looked up from germline, CDR1 is SGDLS and CDR2 is YYNGEE. The CDR3 extends over 14 amino acids. Trimming pared 2 bases from V and 2 bases from J, leaving 10 bases between.

The genes are TRBV5-6 and TRBJ1-1; D may be TRBD1 (5 bases). Germline loops: CDR1 SGHDT, CDR2 YYEEEE. This CDR3 is built from 12 residues. V was cut by 4 bases and J by 9 bases, with 13 bases left in between. DNA for the CDR3: TGTGCCAGCAGCGAGAGTAACAGGCAAGCTTTCTTT. Protein product: CASSESNRQAFF.

The CDR3 nucleotides are TGTGCCAGCTCACCAGAGATGGTTCTCTACGAGCAGTACTTC. This encodes CASSPEMVLYEQYF. This chain uses TRBV18 with TRBJ2-7; D is ambiguous. Deletions cut 2 bases from V and 3 bases from J, with 11 bases between. CDR1 is KGHSH, CDR2 LQKENI, per germline. The CDR3 is made up of 14 amino acids.

The genes are TRBV12-3 or TRBV12-4 and TRBJ2-5, with 11 bases identical to TRBD1. This CDR3 has 13 residues. The V gene end was trimmed by 6 bases and the J gene end by 5 bases; junction bases not matched to a gene: 2. The CDR3 DNA reads as TGTGCCAGCAGGGGGGACAGGGGGGAGACCCAGTACTTC. Protein sequence: CASRGDRGETQYF.

This clone turned up a few times. The rearrangement links TRBV25-1 to TRBJ1-3; no clear D. The V end was cut by 5 bases, the J end by 0 bases, with 8 bases between. The germline gives CDR1 MGHDK, CDR2 SYGVNS. The CDR3 runs to 14 residues. The CDR3 sequence is CASSKSSSGNTIYF. DNA for the CDR3: TGTGCCAGCAGTAAGTCCAGCTCTGGAAACACCATATATTTT. Variable domain in full (rest from reference TRBV25-1 and TRBJ1-3): EADIYQTPRYLVIGTGKKITLECSQTMGHDKMYWYQQDPGMELHLIHYSYGVNSTEKGDLSSESTVSRIRTEHFPLTLESARPSHTSQYLCASSKSSSGNTIYFGEGSWLTVV.

V is TRBV10-3 and J is TRBJ2-7; TRBD1 matches 9 bases. Germline CDR1 reads ENHRY; CDR2 reads SYGVKD. The CDR3 totals 13 residues. Trimming removed 8 bases from V and 7 bases from J; junction bases left unmatched: 9. The CDR3 reads CAIRDRDAWEQYF. The DNA of the CDR3 is TGTGCCATCCGGGACAGGGATGCTTGGGAGCAGTACTTC.

This clone was picked up one time. The chain uses TRBV25-1 and TRBJ2-4, with D maybe TRBD1 (6 bases). Trimming shortened V by 8 bases and J by 6 bases, and 17 bases separated the two germline ends. The length of the CDR3 is 14 residues. The germline V gene encodes CDR1 MGHDK and CDR2 SYGVNS. Here the CDR3 reads CASLSTSRGNIQYF. CDR3 sequence (DNA): TGTGCCAGCCTTTCGACCTCCAGGGGAAACATTCAGTACTTC.

V and J are TRBV5-1 and TRBJ2-1; 8 bases line up with TRBD2. This CDR3 comprises 16 residues. Germline assignment: CDR1 SGHRS and CDR2 YFSETQ. V gave up 3 bases and J gave up 0 bases; unmatched junction bases: 5. CDR3 residues: CASSSTSGGSYNEQFF. CDR3 nucleotides: TGCGCCAGCAGCTCGACGAGCGGGGGCTCCTACAATGAGCAGTTCTTC.

The chain couples TRBV7-9 to TRBJ2-3, with D perhaps TRBD1 (5 bases). Germline CDR1 is SEHNR and CDR2 is FQNEAQ (reference sequence). V lost 4 bases, J lost 2 bases, and 13 bases lay in between. The CDR3 contains 15 residues. CDR3 loop: CASSSGMGPTDTQYF. The CDR3 DNA is TGTGCCAGCAGCTCGGGTATGGGGCCCACAGATACGCAGTATTTT.

DNA for the CDR3: TGTGCCAGCAGTGTCGACAGGGAGCAGTACTTC. Translation: CASSVDREQYF. The rearrangement links TRBV2 to TRBJ2-7, with D possibly matching TRBD1 (6 bases). The CDR3 is made up of 11 amino acids. Trimming removed 4 bases from V and 7 bases from J, with 8 bases in between. The germline V gene encodes CDR1 SNHLY and CDR2 FYNNEI.

V is TRBV19 and J is TRBJ2-2; possibly TRBD1 for D (6 bases). This CDR3 region has 16 residues. Trimming took off 3 bases at V and 7 bases at J, with 18 bases between the two ends. Germline lookup yields CDR1 LNHDA and CDR2 SQIVND (reference sequence). CDR3 sequence: CASSIVGRGAGGELFF. The CDR3 coding sequence is TGTGCCAGTAGTATCGTGGGCAGGGGTGCTGGCGGGGAGCTGTTTTTT.

This clone has only a few counts. The chain recombines TRBV18 with TRBJ2-1; 12 bases align to TRBD2. This CDR3 comprises 15 residues. CDR1 is KGHSH, CDR2 LQKENI, per germline. Trimming took 5 bases from V and 9 from J; bases not matched to a gene: 8. CDR3 loop: CASSSSGGALGEQFF. The CDR3 region has the DNA TGTGCCAGCTCATCTAGCGGGGGGGCGCTCGGTGAGCAGTTCTTC.

V and J are TRBV29-1 and TRBJ2-5; 16 positions match TRBD2. The junction had 3 bases not matched to a gene; V was cut back by 4 bases and J by 4 bases. The CDR3 runs 15 residues. CDR1 and CDR2 from the germline V gene are SQVTM and ANQGSEA. The CDR3 spells CSVGGLAGGPETQYF. CDR3 in DNA: TGCAGCGTTGGGGGACTAGCGGGAGGGCCAGAGACCCAGTACTTC.

This clone was counted once. The V and J genes are TRBV7-9 and TRBJ2-5, with TRBD1 identical over 7 bases. The CDR3 loop spans 15 amino acids. V lost 5 bases, J lost 0 bases, and 6 bases stayed unmatched. Per the germline V gene, CDR1 is SEHNR and CDR2 is FQNEAQ (reference sequence). Written as DNA, the CDR3 is TGTGCCAGCAGCCCGGGGACAGCCCACCAAGAGACCCAGTACTTC. This codes for CASSPGTAHQETQYF.

The genes are TRBV7-2 and TRBJ2-7, with D unresolved. V dropped 4 bases and J dropped 9 bases, with 10 bases sitting between them. Per the germline V gene, CDR1 is SGHTA and CDR2 is FQGNSA. This CDR3 region has 11 residues. The CDR3 nucleotides read TGTGCCAGCAGCTCCTCTACGGGGCAGTACTTC. Translation gives CASSSSTGQYF.

The chain is built from TRBV19 and TRBJ1-4; no reliable D call. This CDR3 is built from 13 residues. From germline, CDR1 is LNHDA and CDR2 SQIVND (reference sequence). Trimming shortened V by 7 bases and J by 4 bases, and 10 bases separated the two germline ends. CDR3 DNA: TGTGCCAGTATGACCAGGAATAATGAAAAACTGTTTTTT. As protein: CASMTRNNEKLFF.

The chain combines TRBV18 with TRBJ1-1; weak D call: TRBD1 (6 bases). Germline V gene lookup returns CDR1 KGHSH and CDR2 LQKENI. The V end lost 3 bases, the J end lost 6 bases, and 11 bases lay between the germline ends. CDR3 length equals 13 residues. In DNA, the CDR3 is TGTGCCAGCTCACCCCGGGACAAAGCTGAAGCTTTCTTT. Its translation is CASSPRDKAEAFF. The variable domain in full, completed from reference TRBV18 and TRBJ1-1, reads NAGVMQNPRHLVRRRGQEARLRCSPMKGHSHVYWYRQLPEEGLKFMVYLQKENIIDESGMPKERFSAEFPKEGPSILRIQQVVRGDSAAYFCASSPRDKAEAFFGQGTRLTVV.

This chain connects TRBV2 to TRBJ2-3; maybe TRBD1 (5 bases). The V end was cut by 8 bases, the J end by 3 bases, with 12 bases between. The CDR3 contains 13 residues. Germline V gene data show CDR1 as SNHLY and CDR2 as FYNNEI. As DNA, the CDR3 is TGTGCCAGCCGCAGGGAAATGACAGATACGCAGTATTTT. It specifies CASRREMTDTQYF.

This clone was picked up one time. This rearrangement joins TRBV7-8 to TRBJ2-5, with TRBD1 identical over 7 bases. With V trimmed by 6 bases and J by 0 bases, 4 bases remained unmatched. The germline V gene has CDR1 SGHVS and CDR2 FQNEAQ. The CDR3 consists of 14 residues. Here the CDR3 reads CASRERGHQETQYF. The CDR3 DNA reads as TGTGCCAGCAGAGAAAGGGGGCACCAAGAGACCCAGTACTTC.